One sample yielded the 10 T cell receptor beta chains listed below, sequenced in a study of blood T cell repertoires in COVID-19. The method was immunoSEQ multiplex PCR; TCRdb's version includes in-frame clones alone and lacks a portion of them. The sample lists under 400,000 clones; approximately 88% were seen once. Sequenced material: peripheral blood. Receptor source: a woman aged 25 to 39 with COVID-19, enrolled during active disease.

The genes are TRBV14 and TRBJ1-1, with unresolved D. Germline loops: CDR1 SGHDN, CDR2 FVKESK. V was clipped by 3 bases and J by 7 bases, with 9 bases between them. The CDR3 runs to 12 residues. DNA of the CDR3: TGTGCCAGCAGCCAGATCCCAGGTGAAGCTTTCTTT. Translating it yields CASSQIPGEAFF.

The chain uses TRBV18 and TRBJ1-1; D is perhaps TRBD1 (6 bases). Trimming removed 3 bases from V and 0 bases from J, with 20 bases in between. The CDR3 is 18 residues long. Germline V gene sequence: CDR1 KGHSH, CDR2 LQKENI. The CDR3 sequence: CASSPLYRVRPMNTEAFF. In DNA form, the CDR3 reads TGTGCCAGCTCACCCCTCTACAGGGTCCGTCCCATGAACACTGAAGCTTTCTTT. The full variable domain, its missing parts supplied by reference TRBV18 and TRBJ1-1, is NAGVMQNPRHLVRRRGQEARLRCSPMKGHSHVYWYRQLPEEGLKFMVYLQKENIIDESGMPKERFSAEFPKEGPSILRIQQVVRGDSAAYFCASSPLYRVRPMNTEAFFGQGTRLTVV.

In DNA form, the CDR3 reads TGTGCCAGCAGCGCTATAAGTGAGACCCAGTACTTC. Protein: CASSAISETQYF. The chain uses TRBV7-9 and TRBJ2-5; D uncertain. Germline V CDR1 and CDR2: SEHNR, FQNEAQ (reference sequence). Trimming shortened V by 5 bases and J by 5 bases, and 9 bases separated the two germline ends. This CDR3 comprises 12 residues. Full variable domain (missing parts from reference TRBV7-9 and TRBJ2-5): DTGVSQNPRHKITKRGQNVTFRCDPISEHNRLYWYRQTLGQGPEFLTYFQNEAQLEKSRLLSDRFSAERPKGSFSTLEIQRTEQGDSAMYLCASSAISETQYFGPGTRLLVL.

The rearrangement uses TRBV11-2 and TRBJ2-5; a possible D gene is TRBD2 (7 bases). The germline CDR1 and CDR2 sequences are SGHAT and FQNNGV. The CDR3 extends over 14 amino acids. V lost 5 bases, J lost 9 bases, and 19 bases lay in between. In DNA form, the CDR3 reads TGTGCCAGCAGCCCCCTCCCGGACGGGGGGCCCCAGTACTTC. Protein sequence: CASSPLPDGGPQYF.

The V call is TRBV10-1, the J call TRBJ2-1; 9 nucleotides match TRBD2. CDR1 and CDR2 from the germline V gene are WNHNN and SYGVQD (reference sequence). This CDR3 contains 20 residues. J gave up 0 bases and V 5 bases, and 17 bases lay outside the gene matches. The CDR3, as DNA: TGCGCCAGCAGTAAAACAACCGGGACTAGCAAAAAGGGCTCCTACAATGAGCAGTTCTTC. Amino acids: CASSKTTGTSKKGSYNEQFF.

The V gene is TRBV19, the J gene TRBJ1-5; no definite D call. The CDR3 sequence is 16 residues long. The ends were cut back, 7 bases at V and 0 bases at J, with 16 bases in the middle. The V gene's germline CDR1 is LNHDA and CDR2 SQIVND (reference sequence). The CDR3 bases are TGTGCCAGTACCCAATACAGCAGACATAGCAATCAGCCCCAGCATTTT. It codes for CASTQYSRHSNQPQHF. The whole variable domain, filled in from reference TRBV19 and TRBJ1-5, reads DGGITQSPKYLFRKEGQNVTLSCEQNLNHDAMYWYRQDPGQGLRLIYYSQIVNDFQKGDIAEGYSVSREKKESFPLTVTSAQKNPTAFYLCASTQYSRHSNQPQHFGDGTRLSIL.

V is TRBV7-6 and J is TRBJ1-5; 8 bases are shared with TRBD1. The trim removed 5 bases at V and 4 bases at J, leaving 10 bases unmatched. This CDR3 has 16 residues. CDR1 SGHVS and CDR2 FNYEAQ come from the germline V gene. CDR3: CASSPYVDRGNQPQHF. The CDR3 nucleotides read TGTGCCAGCAGCCCGTACGTAGACAGGGGTAATCAGCCCCAGCATTTT.

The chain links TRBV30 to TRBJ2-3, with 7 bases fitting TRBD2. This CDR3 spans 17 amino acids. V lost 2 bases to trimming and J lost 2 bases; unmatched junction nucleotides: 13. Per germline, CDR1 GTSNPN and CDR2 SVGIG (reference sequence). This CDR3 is CAWSSRGGPLNTDTQYF. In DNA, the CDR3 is TGTGCCTGGAGTTCACGGGGAGGGCCCCTTAACACAGATACGCAGTATTTT.

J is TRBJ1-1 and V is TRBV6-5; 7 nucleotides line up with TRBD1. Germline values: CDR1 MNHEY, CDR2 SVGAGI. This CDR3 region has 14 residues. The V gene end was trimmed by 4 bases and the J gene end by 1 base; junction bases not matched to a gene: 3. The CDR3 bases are TGTGCCAGCAGTTTGGGACAGTCGAACACTGAAGCTTTCTTT. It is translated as CASSLGQSNTEAFF.

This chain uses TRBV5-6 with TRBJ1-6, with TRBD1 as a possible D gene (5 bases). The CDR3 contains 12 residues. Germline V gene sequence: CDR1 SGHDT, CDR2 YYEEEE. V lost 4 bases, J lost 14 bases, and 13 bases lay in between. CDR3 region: CASSPWGSALHF. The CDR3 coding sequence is TGTGCCAGCAGCCCCTGGGGCTCGGCCCTCCACTTT. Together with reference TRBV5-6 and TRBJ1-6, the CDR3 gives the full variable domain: DAGVTQSPTHLIKTRGQQVTLRCSPKSGHDTVSWYQQALGQGPQFIFQYYEEEERQRGNFPDRFSGHQFPNYSSELNVNALLLGDSALYLCASSPWGSALHFGNGTRLTVT.